This TCR beta chain appears in the sequencing data of a study of control samples from healthy donors and cancer patients. Germline lookup yields CDR1 SNHLY and CDR2 FYNNEI. The V segment lost 6 bases and the J segment 2 bases; nucleotides outside the gene matches: 17. The CDR3 loop spans 19 amino acids. The assay was immunoSEQ multiplex PCR, and TCRdb's table has in-frame clones only and misses some. The repertoire holds 190,000 or so clones, with about 93% as singletons. The rearrangement joins TRBV2 to TRBJ2-1; 9 nucleotides line up with TRBD2. This sequence was found in a man in his late teens or twenties in good health. The sample was blood. The CDR3 bases are TGTGCCAGCAGCGTCCTCTGGCGGGGGGGCGAGGAAACCTACAATGAGCAGTTCTTC. The encoded protein is CASSVLWRGGEETYNEQFF.